This TCR beta chain was obtained from a study of shared clonotypes between healthy human individuals. This CDR3 comprises 13 residues. The V end lost 4 bases, the J end lost 5 bases, and 11 bases lay between the germline ends. Germline values: CDR1 LNHDA, CDR2 SQIVND (reference sequence). Sequencing was performed with immunoSEQ multiplex PCR; in TCRdb, only in-frame clones are kept and a portion is missing. The sample yields 700,000 to 950,000 clones, about 96% seen once. CD8 cells regarded as naive lacked CD45RO, were positively chosen for CCR7, and omitted terminally differentiated effector memory CD45RA+ cells.

The sequencing input was naive CD8+ T cells sorted from blood. This clonotype was obtained from a young man in good health. The rearrangement links TRBV19 to TRBJ1-1; D call uncertain. The CDR3 loop is CASSTMKRTEAFF. CDR3 DNA: TGTGCCAGTAGTACCATGAAACGGACTGAAGCTTTCTTT.